This is a list of T cell receptor beta chains from one sample in a study of CD8+CD57+ T cells in acquired aplastic anemia. MiXCR was run by TCRdb on the reads, yielding one entry per CDR3 protein. The table lists approximately 150,000 distinct CDR3 sequences, less than 60% of them singletons, with over 0.95% in the top ten. Sequencing was done on a sample of sorted CD4+, CD8+, or CD8+CD57+ T cells (not recorded which) from PBMCs. These receptor sequences come from a human donor with aplastic anemia. Both conserved end residues are part of each CDR3. The order of the fields is V gene, clone size, CDR3 protein. Only some rows state a clone size, as once, few, many or a class for expanded clones.

>TRBV29-1|once
CSVGTEGPYGYTF
>TRBV6-1|-
CASHGTGAPGNTIYF
>TRBV9|-
CASSVGLRGTEQFF
>TRBV14|-
CASSQSGNTQYF
>TRBV20-1|-
CSASGGVPIYEQYF
>TRBV4-2|many
CASSQGGLAGVLSYNEQFF
>TRBV20-1|-
CSARVFRGRMNTEAFF
>TRBV20-1|-
CSVGTSGAYNEQFF
>TRBV7-2|-
CASSPGQGAEGYTF
>TRBV2|few
CASSGDRITEAFF
>TRBV6-1|many
CASRLTGVNSPLHF
>TRBV12-3/TRBV12-4|-
CASSAPYRDTTDTQYF
>TRBV24-1|-
CATSDPHRGQGYTF
>TRBV18|many
CASSPQGTGSYEQYF
>TRBV6-1|many
CAVKGRSTDTQYF
>TRBV20-1|-
CSAIDRADSPLHF
>TRBV20-1|-
CIAGLRDTQETQYF
>TRBV2|-
CASSEPGTNYGYTF
>TRBV19|many
CASRPTSGGASQMYEQYF
>TRBV7-9|-
CASSPGYLYEQYF
>TRBV12-3/TRBV12-4|many
CASSELGGANVLTF
>TRBV5-1|-
CASSLRPALAGGLNEQYF
>TRBV2|-
CASRRTGVSTDTQYF
>TRBV2|many
CASSDRENPEKLFF
>TRBV7-6|-
CASSTGGVNQPQHF
>TRBV9|many
CASSREGAYGYTF
>TRBV2|many
CASSSPGLELVDTQYF
>TRBV6-4|few
CASSDSGTTEAFF
>TRBV10-3|once
CAISDSDSLSYEQYF
>TRBV20-1|many
CSARGGRGRDSFYEQYF
>TRBV7-3|many
CASSLGSYANTGELFF
>TRBV12-3/TRBV12-4|many
CASSTGLAGQGQYF
>TRBV6-1|many
CADRGPGTEAFF
>TRBV5-6|-
CASSSTTSGGVQETQYF
>TRBV9|once
CASSSNNLPLHF
>TRBV7-9|-
CASSGDTGFSPLHF
>TRBV25-1|once
CASSEYSGNHNEQFF
>TRBV10-3|many
CASRTISYNEQFF
>TRBV10-1|-
CASSEGLAGYQETQYF
>TRBV12-3/TRBV12-4|-
CASSFEMEQFF
>TRBV14|-
CASSLTRGGNTIYF
>TRBV9|-
CASSPRTGGLAKNIQYF
>TRBV7-2|few
CASSTRTDRTDTQYF
>TRBV20-1|-
CSARGQGKSEQYF
>TRBV7-9|-
CASSAYRAYEQYF
>TRBV12-3/TRBV12-4|-
CASSVEMRGEAFF
>TRBV7-6|-
CASSQNSGDTQYF
>TRBV6-2/TRBV6-3|many
CASSSIRAQIGTGFGYTF
>TRBV9|-
CASSVGYGVGEQYF
>TRBV2|many
CASSKTGTSFDYEQYF
>TRBV29-1|many
CSVEELADTQYF
>TRBV11-2|-
CASRPTGDLGTYEQYF
>TRBV10-3|many
CAISFTPGHNYEQYF